This T cell receptor beta chain was obtained from a study of T-cell reconstitution after alpha-beta-depleted transplantation in children. Notes on the study in general: T-cell counts and diversity at one year post-transplant came mainly from newly produced T cells. Several hundred expanded graft clones reportedly gave rise to the alpha-beta T cells present about two months after transplant.

Concerning this clonotype: Its specificity is unknown.

The CDR3 runs 16 residues. The ends were cut back, 3 bases at V and 0 bases at J, with 14 bases in the middle. Unique molecular identifiers were used to barcode this TCRbeta library. TCRdb reprocessed the PCR reads via MiXCR and lists one record per CDR3 protein. This sample has about a million distinct CDR3 sequences, with about 29% found just once. This sequence originates from a boy in the first two years of life who had a stem cell transplant for SCID, so the T cells may come from the graft donor. The V call is TRBV12-3 or TRBV12-4, the J call TRBJ1-1; D gene uncertain. Sequencing used PBMCs, mostly from graft donor cells, obtained 360 days after TCRalphabeta/CD19-depleted stem cell transplant. CDR3 nucleotides: TGTGCCAGCAGTTTTGTTCAGGCGATCATGAACACTGAAGCTTTCTTT. Its protein product is CASSFVQAIMNTEAFF.